These 31 T cell receptor beta chains were sequenced from one sample in a study of blood T cells in healthy people across ages. Then a second PCR, running roughly 7 to 11 cycles, was carried out with a sample-barcoded 5' primer and a J-beta primer mix. TCRdb re-analysed the 5' RACE reads in MiXCR, keeping a single row per CDR3 protein. The sample holds 900,000 to 950,000 distinct CDR3 sequences, about 28% seen once. This sample also belongs to another study, concerning T cells of mothers and their children.

The sample was blood. All receptors derive from a middle-aged woman in good health.

The genes are TRBV13 and TRBJ2-5, with 8 bases aligning to TRBD1. Germline trimming cut 5 bases from V and 2 bases from J; bases unmatched to any gene: 10. This CDR3 is built from 16 residues. Germline V gene sequence: CDR1 PRHDT, CDR2 FYEKMQ (reference sequence). In DNA form, the CDR3 reads TGTGCCAGCAGCACCGGCGGGGACAGGCCACAAGAGACCCAGTACTTC. This gives the protein CASSTGGDRPQETQYF.

The rearrangement links TRBV10-3 to TRBJ1-1; TRBD1 matches 7 bases. V gave up 6 bases and J gave up 4 bases; unmatched junction bases: 5. The length of the CDR3 is 13 residues. From germline, CDR1 is ENHRY and CDR2 SYGVKD. CDR3 in amino acids: CAIRKQGSTEAFF. The CDR3 coding sequence is TGTGCCATCAGGAAACAGGGGAGCACTGAAGCTTTCTTT.

This clonotype was counted only a few times. A single base separates this from a much larger clone, so it may be a read error. The chain has TRBV7-6 and TRBJ2-7, with 9 bases lining up with TRBD1. With V trimmed by 4 bases and J by 5 bases, 6 bases remained unmatched. Germline assignment: CDR1 SGHVS and CDR2 FNYEAQ. This CDR3 is built from 14 residues. This CDR3 reads CASSYTQGAHEQYF. CDR3 DNA sequence: TGTGCCAGCAGCTACACACAGGGGGCCCACGAGCAGTACTTC.

This clonotype was seen ten or more times. The chain links TRBV6-2 or TRBV6-3 to TRBJ1-5, with a possible D match to TRBD1 (5 bases). The V gene lost 6 bases and the J gene lost 4 bases, with 13 bases spanning the gap. The CDR3 length is 14 residues. Germline CDR1 and CDR2: MNHEY and SVGEGT. The CDR3 protein is CASSLPTGNQPQHF. As DNA, the CDR3 is TGTGCCAGCAGCCTTCCAACAGGAAATCAGCCCCAGCATTTT.

About this clonotype itself: The junction and the germline gene differ at one end; a read error may be behind it. V and J are TRBV10-3 and TRBJ1-5; 7 nucleotides match TRBD1. The CDR3 spans 15 residues. The germline CDR1 and CDR2 sequences are ENHRY and SYGVKD. The CDR3 DNA follows: TGTGTCATCAGTGCACAGGGGAATAGCAATCAGCCCCAGCATTTT. As protein: CVISAQGNSNQPQHF.

The rearrangement links TRBV5-1 to TRBJ1-6; D is possibly TRBD1 (6 bases). The CDR3 extends over 16 amino acids. Germline V lookup: CDR1 SGHRS, CDR2 YFSETQ. The ends were cut back, 0 bases at V and 9 bases at J, with 16 bases in the middle. DNA of the CDR3: TGCGCCAGCAGCTTGGGACGAGGGGGGGGTGGTTCACCCCTCCACTTT. This gives the protein CASSLGRGGGGSPLHF.

The chain links TRBV28 to TRBJ2-3; TRBD2 matches 8 bases. The germline CDR1 and CDR2 sequences are MDHEN and SYDVKM. V gave up 2 bases and J gave up 1 base; unmatched junction bases: 5. There are 16 residues in the CDR3. In DNA, the CDR3 is TGTGCCAGCAGTTTAGAGGATAGCGGGGGCACAGATACGCAGTATTTT. Translation: CASSLEDSGGTDTQYF.

This clonotype was counted only a few times. The rearrangement uses TRBV5-1 and TRBJ2-5; the D call may be TRBD1 or TRBD2 (6 bases each). The germline V and J ends were trimmed by 2 bases and 4 bases, with 15 bases remaining between them. There are 15 residues in the CDR3. CDR1 and CDR2 (germline): SGHRS, YFSETQ. In nucleotides, the CDR3 is TGCGCCAGCAGCTTCTCGACAGGAGGGCGAGAGACCCAGTACTTC. This translates into CASSFSTGGRETQYF.

This clonotype has a handful of counts. This chain joins TRBV4-1 and TRBJ1-5; D gene uncertain. The CDR3 spans 14 residues. Germline V lookup: CDR1 MGHRA, CDR2 YSYEKL. The V end was cut by 8 bases, the J end by 2 bases, with 13 bases between. The CDR3 loop reads CASGWGKGNQPQHF. The CDR3 DNA follows: TGCGCCAGCGGCTGGGGAAAGGGCAATCAGCCCCAGCATTTT.

About this clonotype: At one of its ends the junction is not consistent with the germline gene, which may arise from a read error. J is TRBJ1-1 and V is TRBV3-1, with 9 positions matching TRBD1. CDR3 length equals 17 residues. Germline-derived CDR1 and CDR2 are LGHDT and YNNKEL (reference sequence). CDR3 nucleotide sequence: TGTGCCGGCAGCCTGGTCCCGGGACAGGGAGGAGTCACTGAAGCTTTCTTT. It encodes CAGSLVPGQGGVTEAFF.

This clonotype was counted many times. V is TRBV4-1 and J is TRBJ2-1, with D perhaps matching TRBD1 or TRBD2 (5 bases each). Trimming cost V 3 bases and J 1 base, with 10 bases left between them. The CDR3 is 15 residues long. Germline V lookup: CDR1 MGHRA, CDR2 YSYEKL. In nucleotides, the CDR3 is TGCGCCAGCAGCCAGGTCGGGGCGTCCTACAATGAGCAGTTCTTC. It encodes CASSQVGASYNEQFF.

V and J are TRBV7-2 and TRBJ2-1; 13 bases map to TRBD2. V trimming: 4 bases; J trimming: 9 bases; junction bases outside the gene matches: 6. Germline V gene sequence: CDR1 SGHTA, CDR2 FQGNSA. This CDR3 has 15 amino acids. The CDR3 nucleotides read TGTGCCAGCAGCTCTAGTGGACTAGCGGGGGTTGAGCAGTTCTTC. Protein: CASSSSGLAGVEQFF.

As for this clonotype: A much larger clone sits a single nucleotide away, making a read error possible. The chain combines TRBV7-9 with TRBJ2-1; D may be TRBD1 (5 bases). Per the germline V gene, CDR1 is SEHNR and CDR2 is FQNEAQ (reference sequence). The CDR3 length is 15 residues. CDR3 sequence reads: CASSRLTRQYNKQFF. The DNA of the CDR3 is TGTGCCAGCAGCCGTCTTACCCGACAGTACAATAAGCAGTTCTTC.

This clonotype came up a few times. The CDR3 bases are TGTGCCAGCAGAGGGACCGCCTTCTACGAGCAGTACTTC. It codes for CASRGTAFYEQYF. This chain joins TRBV28 and TRBJ2-7; the D gene could be TRBD1 or TRBD2 (5 bases each). Germline V gene lookup returns CDR1 MDHEN and CDR2 SYDVKM. CDR3 length: 13 residues. V dropped 6 bases and J dropped 3 bases, with 12 bases sitting between them.

V and J are TRBV29-1 and TRBJ2-3; 7 nucleotides align to TRBD1. The length of the CDR3 is 14 residues. Trimming cost V 6 bases and J 0 bases; bases outside gene matches: 6. Germline CDR1 SQVTM, CDR2 ANQGSEA. CDR3 sequence: CSVDRTTSTDTQYF. In DNA, the CDR3 is TGCAGCGTGGACAGGACGACTAGCACAGATACGCAGTATTTT.

This clonotype came up a few times. The rearrangement uses TRBV28 and TRBJ1-2, with a weak D call TRBD1 (6 bases). Germline-derived CDR1 and CDR2 are MDHEN and SYDVKM. The CDR3 consists of 13 residues. The V and J ends lost 4 bases and 4 bases respectively, with 10 bases between them. Written as DNA, the CDR3 is TGTGCCAGCAGTTGGAGGGGGAGCTATGGCTACACCTTC. The encoded protein is CASSWRGSYGYTF.

The rearrangement links TRBV6-2 or TRBV6-3 to TRBJ2-1; 7 bases are a match to TRBD2. The V gene end was trimmed by 5 bases and the J gene end by 4 bases; junction bases not matched to a gene: 11. Per germline, CDR1 MNHEY and CDR2 SVGEGT. This CDR3 contains 16 residues. The CDR3 is CASSTPRAGKYNEQFF. In nucleotides, the CDR3 is TGTGCCAGCAGTACCCCCCGAGCGGGAAAATACAATGAGCAGTTCTTC.

This clonotype showed up just a few times. The V and J genes are TRBV10-1 and TRBJ2-1; 11 positions match TRBD2. The CDR3 runs 16 residues. The germline V gene has CDR1 WNHNN and CDR2 SYGVQD (reference sequence). Trimming at V came to 5 bases and at J to 3 bases, leaving 6 bases not matched to a gene. The CDR3 here is CASSKPGTSGYNEQFF. CDR3 DNA: TGCGCCAGCAGTAAGCCCGGGACTAGCGGCTACAATGAGCAGTTCTTC.

This clonotype has a handful of counts. The chain links TRBV21-1 to TRBJ1-5. TRBV21-1 is shown as a pseudogene. This CDR3 is 10 amino acids long. CDR3 region: CATPKLPQHF. The CDR3 DNA sequence: TGTGCCACCCCCAAACTGCCCCAGCATTTT.

This clonotype was recorded at least ten times. This sequence joins TRBV7-3 and TRBJ2-6; TRBD1 aligns across 8 bases. The V gene end was trimmed by 5 bases and the J gene end by 0 bases; junction bases not matched to a gene: 6. CDR3 length equals 17 residues. Germline values: CDR1 SGHTA, CDR2 FQGTGA. CDR3: CASSPTGVTSGANVLTF. The CDR3 DNA follows: TGTGCCAGCAGCCCGACAGGGGTCACCTCTGGGGCCAACGTCCTGACTTTC.

Only a few counts were recorded for this clonotype. This chain connects TRBV7-2 to TRBJ1-6; D is perhaps TRBD1 (6 bases). Trimming removed 3 bases at V and 7 bases at J, with 13 bases between. Germline V gene lookup returns CDR1 SGHTA and CDR2 FQGNSA. CDR3 length: 15 amino acids. CDR3: CASSFSTGSNSPLHF. In DNA form, the CDR3 reads TGTGCCAGCAGCTTCTCTACAGGGTCAAATTCACCCCTCCACTTT. The variable domain in full, completed from reference TRBV7-2 and TRBJ1-6, reads GAGVSQSPSNKVTEKGKDVELRCDPISGHTALYWYRQSLGQGLEFLIYFQGNSAPDKSGLPSDRFSAERTGGSVSTLTIQRTQQEDSAVYLCASSFSTGSNSPLHFGNGTRLTVT.

At least ten counts were recorded for this clonotype. The rearrangement uses TRBV28 and TRBJ2-6, with unresolved D. Trimming cost V 4 bases and J 0 bases, with 7 bases left between them. CDR1 is MDHEN, CDR2 SYDVKM, per germline. CDR3 length equals 15 residues. CDR3 amino acids: CASSWQHSGANVLTF. Here the CDR3 DNA reads TGTGCCAGCAGTTGGCAGCACTCTGGGGCCAACGTCCTGACTTTC.

The V and J genes are TRBV7-9 and TRBJ2-5, with 14 bases matching TRBD2. The germline gives CDR1 SEHNR, CDR2 FQNEAQ (reference sequence). The J segment lost 1 base and the V segment lost 1 base, leaving 5 bases of the junction unmatched. The CDR3 consists of 18 residues. DNA of the CDR3: TGTGCCAGCAGCTTAGGAAGACTAGCGGGGGGGTCCCAAGAGACCCAGTACTTC. Translated, it gives CASSLGRLAGGSQETQYF.

This clonotype was observed many times. V usage is TRBV6-2 or TRBV6-3 and J usage is TRBJ1-1, with D perhaps matching TRBD1 (6 bases). The CDR3 spans 14 residues. With 4 bases removed from V and 1 base from J, the gap between germline ends came to 10 bases. Germline V gene lookup returns CDR1 MNHEY and CDR2 SVGEGT. The CDR3 DNA reads TGTGCCAGCAGTTTTCGGGGACAGAACACTGAAGCTTTCTTT. Its protein product is CASSFRGQNTEAFF.

This clonotype was seen a handful of times. The chain uses TRBV7-2 and TRBJ2-5; perhaps TRBD2 as D (5 bases). From germline, CDR1 is SGHTA and CDR2 FQGNSA. The germline V and J ends were trimmed by 5 bases and 4 bases, with 11 bases remaining between them. CDR3 length: 13 residues. CDR3 loop: CASSHGGPETQYF. DNA of the CDR3: TGTGCCAGCAGCCATGGAGGTCCAGAGACCCAGTACTTC.

This clonotype showed up many times. The rearrangement links TRBV7-2 to TRBJ2-7; D not certain. The CDR3 sequence is 18 residues long. Trimming took off 5 bases at V and 0 bases at J, with 23 bases between the two ends. Germline V CDR1 and CDR2: SGHTA, FQGNSA. CDR3 region: CASSGFQNVNRLSYEQYF. DNA of the CDR3: TGTGCCAGCAGCGGGTTTCAGAACGTTAACCGACTCTCCTACGAGCAGTACTTC.

The V and J genes are TRBV3-1 and TRBJ2-7; 10 nucleotides align to TRBD1. CDR1 and CDR2 from the germline V gene are LGHDT and YNNKEL (reference sequence). The CDR3 covers 15 residues. V dropped 4 bases and J dropped 6; count of bases not matched to a gene: 9. DNA of the CDR3: TGTGCCAGCAGCCTAGGACAGGGGGGCTTTAGCGAGCAGTACTTC. Amino acids: CASSLGQGGFSEQYF.

CDR3 in amino acids: CAWSATANTEAFF. Written as DNA, the CDR3 is TGTGCCTGGAGTGCTACAGCGAACACTGAAGCTTTCTTT. The chain is built from TRBV30 and TRBJ1-1; D unclear. V gave up 1 base and J gave up 1 base, with 7 bases separating them. The CDR3 has 13 amino acids. Per germline, CDR1 GTSNPN and CDR2 SVGIG (reference sequence).

The V gene is TRBV6-5, the J gene TRBJ2-1; no firm D call. Germline CDR1 is MNHEY and CDR2 is SVGAGI. The CDR3 has 13 amino acids. V gave up 7 bases and J gave up 13 bases, with 20 bases separating them. DNA of the CDR3: TGTGCCAGCACTACCTCCACTGGAAATTCTCAGTTCTTC. Translating it yields CASTTSTGNSQFF.

In this sample, this clonotype turned up many times. The chain links TRBV2 to TRBJ2-7, with D maybe TRBD2 (6 bases). The CDR3 spans 14 residues. Germline CDR1 SNHLY, CDR2 FYNNEI. V lost 11 bases, J lost 3 bases, and 20 bases lay in between. CDR3 amino acids: CASGRDSNNYEQYF. The CDR3 nucleotides read TGTGCCTCGGGACGGGACTCTAATAACTACGAGCAGTACTTC.

The CDR3 DNA sequence: TGTGCCAGCAGCTTAGACGGACAGGGGGGTCAAGAGACCCAGTACTTC. The encoded protein is CASSLDGQGGQETQYF. The chain uses TRBV11-2 and TRBJ2-5, with 10 nucleotides matching TRBD1. Looked up from germline, CDR1 is SGHAT and CDR2 is FQNNGV. V was pared by 0 bases and J by 2 bases, with 3 bases of the junction left unmatched. CDR3 length: 16 amino acids. The full variable domain, in which reference TRBV11-2 and TRBJ2-5 provide the parts outside the CDR3, is EAGVAQSPRYKIIEKRQSVAFWCNPISGHATLYWYQQILGQGPKLLIQFQNNGVVDDSQLPKDRFSAERLKGVDSTLKIQPAKLEDSAVYLCASSLDGQGGQETQYFGPGTRLLVL.